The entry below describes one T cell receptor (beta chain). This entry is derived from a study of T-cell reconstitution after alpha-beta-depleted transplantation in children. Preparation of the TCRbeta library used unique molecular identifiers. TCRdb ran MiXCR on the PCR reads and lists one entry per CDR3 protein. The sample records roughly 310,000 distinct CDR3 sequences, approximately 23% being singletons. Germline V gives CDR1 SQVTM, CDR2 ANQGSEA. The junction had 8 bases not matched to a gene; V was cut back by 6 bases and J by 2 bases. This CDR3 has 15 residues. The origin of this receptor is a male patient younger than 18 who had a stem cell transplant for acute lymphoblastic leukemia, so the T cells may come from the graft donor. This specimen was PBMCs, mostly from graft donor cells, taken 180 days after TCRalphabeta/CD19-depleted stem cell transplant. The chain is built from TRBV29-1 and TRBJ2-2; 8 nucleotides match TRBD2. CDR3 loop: CSVGGGRKNTGELFF. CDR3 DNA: TGCAGCGTGGGGGGCGGGAGGAAAAACACCGGGGAGCTGTTTTTT.